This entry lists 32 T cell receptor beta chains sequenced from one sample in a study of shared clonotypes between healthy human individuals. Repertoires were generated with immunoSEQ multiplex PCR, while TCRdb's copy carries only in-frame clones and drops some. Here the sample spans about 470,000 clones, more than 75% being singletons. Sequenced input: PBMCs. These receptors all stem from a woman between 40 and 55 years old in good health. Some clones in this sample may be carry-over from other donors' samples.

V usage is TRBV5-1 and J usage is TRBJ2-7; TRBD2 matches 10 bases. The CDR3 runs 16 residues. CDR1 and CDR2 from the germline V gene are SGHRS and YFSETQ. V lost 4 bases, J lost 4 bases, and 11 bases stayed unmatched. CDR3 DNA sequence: TGCGCCAGCAGCGCCGATCGGACTAGCGGATTTTACGAGCAGTACTTC. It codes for CASSADRTSGFYEQYF.

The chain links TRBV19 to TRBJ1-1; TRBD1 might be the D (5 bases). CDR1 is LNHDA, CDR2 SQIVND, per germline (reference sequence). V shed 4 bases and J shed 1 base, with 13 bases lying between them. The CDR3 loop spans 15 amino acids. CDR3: CASSKPGRPNTEAFF. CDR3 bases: TGTGCCAGTAGTAAACCGGGACGGCCGAACACTGAAGCTTTCTTT.

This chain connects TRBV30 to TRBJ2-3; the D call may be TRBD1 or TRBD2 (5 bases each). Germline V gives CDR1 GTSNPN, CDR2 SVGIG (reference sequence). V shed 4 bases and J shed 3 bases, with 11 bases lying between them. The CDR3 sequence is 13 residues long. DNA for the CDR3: TGTGCCTGGAACTCGGGGCCGACAGATACGCAGTATTTT. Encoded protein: CAWNSGPTDTQYF.

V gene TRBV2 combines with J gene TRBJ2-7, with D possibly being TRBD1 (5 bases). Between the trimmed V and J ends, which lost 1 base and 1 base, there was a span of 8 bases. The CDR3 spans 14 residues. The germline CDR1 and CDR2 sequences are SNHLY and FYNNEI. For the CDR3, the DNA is TGTGCCAGCAGTGAAGACAGGTTTTCCTACGAGCAGTACTTC. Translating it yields CASSEDRFSYEQYF.

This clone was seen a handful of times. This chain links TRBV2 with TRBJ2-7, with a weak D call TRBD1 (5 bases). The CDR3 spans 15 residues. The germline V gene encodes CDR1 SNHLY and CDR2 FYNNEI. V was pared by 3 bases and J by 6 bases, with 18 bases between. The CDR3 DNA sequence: TGTGCCAGCAGTGAGGCCCGACAAGCTGGGGCCGAGCAGTACTTC. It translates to CASSEARQAGAEQYF.

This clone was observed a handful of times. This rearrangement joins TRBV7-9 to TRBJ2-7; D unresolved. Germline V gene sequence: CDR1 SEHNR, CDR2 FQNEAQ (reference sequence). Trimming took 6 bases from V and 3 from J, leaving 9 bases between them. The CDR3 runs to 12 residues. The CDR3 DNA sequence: TGTGCCAGCAGGTCGACCATCTACGAGCAGTACTTC. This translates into CASRSTIYEQYF.

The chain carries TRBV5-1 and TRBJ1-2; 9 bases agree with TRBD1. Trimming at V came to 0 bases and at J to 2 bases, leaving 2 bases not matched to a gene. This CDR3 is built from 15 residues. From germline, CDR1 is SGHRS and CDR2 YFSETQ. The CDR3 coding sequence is TGCGCCAGCAGCTTGGAAGACAGGGGGAACTATGGCTACACCTTC. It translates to CASSLEDRGNYGYTF.

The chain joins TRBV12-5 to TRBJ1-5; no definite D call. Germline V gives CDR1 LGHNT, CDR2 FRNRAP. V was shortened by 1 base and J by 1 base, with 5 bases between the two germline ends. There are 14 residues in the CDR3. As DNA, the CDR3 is TGTGCTAGTGGTTTGGACGGAAGCAATCAGCCCCAGCATTTT. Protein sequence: CASGLDGSNQPQHF.

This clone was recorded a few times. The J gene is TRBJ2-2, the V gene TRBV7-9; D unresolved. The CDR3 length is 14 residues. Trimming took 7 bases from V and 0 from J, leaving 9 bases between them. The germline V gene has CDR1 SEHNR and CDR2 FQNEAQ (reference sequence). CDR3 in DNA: TGTGCCAGCACCCCCATGGCGAACACCGGGGAGCTGTTTTTT. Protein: CASTPMANTGELFF.

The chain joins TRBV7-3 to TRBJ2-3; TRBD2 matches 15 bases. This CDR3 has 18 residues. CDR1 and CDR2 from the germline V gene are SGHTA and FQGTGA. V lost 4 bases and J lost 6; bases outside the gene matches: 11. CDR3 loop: CASSSFPGLAGGRDTQYF. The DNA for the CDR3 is TGTGCCAGCAGCTCCTTTCCGGGACTAGCGGGAGGTCGGGATACGCAGTATTTT.

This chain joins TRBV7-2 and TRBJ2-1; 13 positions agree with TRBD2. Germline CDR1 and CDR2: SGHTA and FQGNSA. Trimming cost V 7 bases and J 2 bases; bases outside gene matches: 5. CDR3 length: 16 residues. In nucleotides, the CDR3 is TGTGCCAGCACAAGACTAGCGGGAGGTACCTACAATGAGCAGTTCTTC. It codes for CASTRLAGGTYNEQFF.

The CDR3: CASSQDWVGPYEQYF. Written as DNA, the CDR3 is TGCGCCAGCAGCCAAGACTGGGTGGGCCCCTACGAGCAGTACTTC. This chain links TRBV4-3 with TRBJ2-7; D gene unclear. This CDR3 spans 15 amino acids. Germline CDR1 is LGHNA and CDR2 is YSLEER. Trimming cost V 0 bases and J 2 bases, with 11 bases left between them.

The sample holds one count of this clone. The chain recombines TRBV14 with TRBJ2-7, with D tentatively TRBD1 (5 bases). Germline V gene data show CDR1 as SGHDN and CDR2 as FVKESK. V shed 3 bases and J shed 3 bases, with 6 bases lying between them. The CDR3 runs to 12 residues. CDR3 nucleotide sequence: TGTGCCAGCAGCCAGACAGACTACGAGCAGTACTTC. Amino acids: CASSQTDYEQYF. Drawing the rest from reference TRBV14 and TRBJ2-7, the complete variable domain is EAGVTQFPSHSVIEKGQTVTLRCDPISGHDNLYWYRRVMGKEIKFLLHFVKESKQDESGMPNNRFLAERTGGTYSTLKVQPAELEDSGVYFCASSQTDYEQYFGPGTRLTVT.

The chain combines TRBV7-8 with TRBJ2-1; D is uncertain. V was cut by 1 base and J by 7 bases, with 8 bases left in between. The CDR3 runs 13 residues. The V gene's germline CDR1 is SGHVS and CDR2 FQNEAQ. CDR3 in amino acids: CASSLGPLNEQFF. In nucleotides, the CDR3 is TGTGCCAGCAGCTTAGGGCCCCTGAATGAGCAGTTCTTC.

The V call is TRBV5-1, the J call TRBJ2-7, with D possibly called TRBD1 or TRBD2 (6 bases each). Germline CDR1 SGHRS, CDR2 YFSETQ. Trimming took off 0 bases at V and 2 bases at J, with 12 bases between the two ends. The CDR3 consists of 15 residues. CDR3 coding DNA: TGCGCCAGCAGCTTGGAGAGGGGGGCTCCCTACGAGCAGTACTTC. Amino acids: CASSLERGAPYEQYF.

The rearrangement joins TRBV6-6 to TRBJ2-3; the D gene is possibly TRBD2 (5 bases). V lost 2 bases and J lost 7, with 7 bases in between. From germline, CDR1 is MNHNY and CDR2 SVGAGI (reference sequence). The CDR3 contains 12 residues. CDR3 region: CASSYEGNTQYF. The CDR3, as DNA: TGTGCCAGCAGTTACGAGGGAAATACGCAGTATTTT.

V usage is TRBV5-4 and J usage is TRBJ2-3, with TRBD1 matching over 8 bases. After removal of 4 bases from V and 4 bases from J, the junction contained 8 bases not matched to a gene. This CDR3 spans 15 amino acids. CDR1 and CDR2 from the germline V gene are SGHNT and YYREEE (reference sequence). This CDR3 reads CASSSRGLESDTQYF. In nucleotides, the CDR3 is TGTGCCAGCAGCAGCAGGGGGCTGGAGTCAGATACGCAGTATTTT. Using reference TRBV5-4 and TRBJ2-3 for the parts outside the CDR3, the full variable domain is ETGVTQSPTHLIKTRGQQVTLRCSSQSGHNTVSWYQQALGQGPQFIFQYYREEENGRGNFPPRFSGLQFPNYSSELNVNALELDDSALYLCASSSRGLESDTQYFGPGTRLTVL.

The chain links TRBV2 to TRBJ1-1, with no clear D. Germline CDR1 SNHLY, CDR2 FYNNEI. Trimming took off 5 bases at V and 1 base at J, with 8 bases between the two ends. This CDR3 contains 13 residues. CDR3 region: CASSTDGNTEAFF. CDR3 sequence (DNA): TGTGCCAGCAGTACGGACGGGAACACTGAAGCTTTCTTT.

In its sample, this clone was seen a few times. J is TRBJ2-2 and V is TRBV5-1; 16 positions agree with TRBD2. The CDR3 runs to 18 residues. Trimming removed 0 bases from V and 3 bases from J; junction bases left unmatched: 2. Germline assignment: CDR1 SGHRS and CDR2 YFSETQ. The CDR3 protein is CASSLEGTSGRDTGELFF. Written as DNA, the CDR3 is TGCGCCAGCAGCTTGGAAGGGACTAGCGGGAGGGACACCGGGGAGCTGTTTTTT.

The CDR3 spells CASSIGGRSSTGELFF. CDR3 nucleotides: TGTGCCAGTAGTATCGGCGGGAGAAGCAGCACCGGGGAGCTGTTTTTT. This chain connects TRBV19 to TRBJ2-2; TRBD2 matches 7 bases. There are 16 residues in the CDR3. V lost 3 bases to trimming and J lost 4 bases; unmatched junction nucleotides: 8. The germline V gene has CDR1 LNHDA and CDR2 SQIVND (reference sequence).

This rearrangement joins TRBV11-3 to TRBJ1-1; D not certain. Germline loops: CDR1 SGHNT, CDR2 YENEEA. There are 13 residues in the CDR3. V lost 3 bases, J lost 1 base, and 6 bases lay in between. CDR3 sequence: CASSFSSNTEAFF. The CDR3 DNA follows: TGTGCCAGCAGCTTTAGTTCGAACACTGAAGCTTTCTTT.

Here the CDR3 DNA reads TGTGCCAGTAATGGACAGAAAAACATTCAGTACTTC. Amino acids: CASNGQKNIQYF. The rearrangement uses TRBV2 and TRBJ2-4; possibly TRBD1 for D (6 bases). V dropped 9 bases and J dropped 4 bases, with 10 bases sitting between them. The germline CDR1 and CDR2 sequences are SNHLY and FYNNEI. This CDR3 contains 12 residues.

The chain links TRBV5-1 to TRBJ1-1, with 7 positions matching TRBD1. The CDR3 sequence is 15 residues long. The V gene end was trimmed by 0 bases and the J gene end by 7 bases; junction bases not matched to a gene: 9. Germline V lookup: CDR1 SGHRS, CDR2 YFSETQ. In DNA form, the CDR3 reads TGCGCCAGCAGCTTGGCAGGGGGACGGGAATATGAAGCTTTCTTT. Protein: CASSLAGGREYEAFF.

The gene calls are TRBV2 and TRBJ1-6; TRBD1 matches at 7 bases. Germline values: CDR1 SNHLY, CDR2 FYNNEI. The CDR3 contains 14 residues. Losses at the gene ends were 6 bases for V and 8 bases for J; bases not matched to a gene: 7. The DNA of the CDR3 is TGTGCCAGCAGGAAAAGACAGGGTGATTCACCCCTCCACTTT. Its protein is CASRKRQGDSPLHF.

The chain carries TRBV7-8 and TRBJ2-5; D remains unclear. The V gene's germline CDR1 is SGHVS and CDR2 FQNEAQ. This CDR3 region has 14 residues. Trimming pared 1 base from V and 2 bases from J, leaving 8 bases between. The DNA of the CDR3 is TGTGCCAGCAGCTTAGTTCTGGCGCAAGAGACCCAGTACTTC. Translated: CASSLVLAQETQYF.

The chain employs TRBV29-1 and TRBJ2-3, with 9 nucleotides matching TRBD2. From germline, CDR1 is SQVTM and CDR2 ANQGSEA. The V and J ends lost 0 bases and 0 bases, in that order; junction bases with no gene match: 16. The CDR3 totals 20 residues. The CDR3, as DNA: TGCAGCGTTGAAGATCGGGGCGAAACTAGCGGGTTTCTCAGCACAGATACGCAGTATTTT. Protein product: CSVEDRGETSGFLSTDTQYF.

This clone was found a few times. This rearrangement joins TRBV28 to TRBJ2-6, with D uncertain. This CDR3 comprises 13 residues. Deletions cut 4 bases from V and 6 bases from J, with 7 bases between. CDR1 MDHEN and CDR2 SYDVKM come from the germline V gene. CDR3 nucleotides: TGTGCCAGCAGTTCCCCACTGGCCAACGTCCTGACTTTC. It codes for CASSSPLANVLTF.

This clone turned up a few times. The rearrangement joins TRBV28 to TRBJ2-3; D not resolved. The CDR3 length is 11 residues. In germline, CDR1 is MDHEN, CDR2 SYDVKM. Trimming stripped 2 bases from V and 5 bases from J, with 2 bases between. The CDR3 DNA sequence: TGTGCCAGCAGTTTACGAGATACGCAGTATTTT. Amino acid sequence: CASSLRDTQYF.

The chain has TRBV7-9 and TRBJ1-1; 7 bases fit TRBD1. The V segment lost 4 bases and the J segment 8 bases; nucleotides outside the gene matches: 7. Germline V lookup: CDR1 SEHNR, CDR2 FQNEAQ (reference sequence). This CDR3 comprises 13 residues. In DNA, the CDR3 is TGTGCCAGCAGCTCAGGGGGGCCGAGGGAAGCTTTCTTT. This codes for CASSSGGPREAFF.

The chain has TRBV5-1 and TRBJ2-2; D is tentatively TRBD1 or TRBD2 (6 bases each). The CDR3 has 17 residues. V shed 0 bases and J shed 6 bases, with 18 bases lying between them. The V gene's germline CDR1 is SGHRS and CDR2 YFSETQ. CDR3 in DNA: TGCGCCAGCAGCTTGGTGTTCGGGGGCGATGTGTCCGGGGAGCTGTTTTTT. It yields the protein CASSLVFGGDVSGELFF.

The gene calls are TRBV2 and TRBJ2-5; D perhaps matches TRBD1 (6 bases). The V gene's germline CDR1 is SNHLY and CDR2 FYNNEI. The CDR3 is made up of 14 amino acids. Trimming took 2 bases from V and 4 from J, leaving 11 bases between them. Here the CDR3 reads CASSEFTGRETQYF. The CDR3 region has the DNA TGTGCCAGCAGTGAATTTACAGGGAGAGAGACCCAGTACTTC. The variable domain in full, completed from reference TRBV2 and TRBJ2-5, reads EPEVTQTPSHQVTQMGQEVILRCVPISNHLYFYWYRQILGQKVEFLVSFYNNEISEKSEIFDDQFSVERPDGSNFTLKIRSTKLEDSAMYFCASSEFTGRETQYFGPGTRLLVL.

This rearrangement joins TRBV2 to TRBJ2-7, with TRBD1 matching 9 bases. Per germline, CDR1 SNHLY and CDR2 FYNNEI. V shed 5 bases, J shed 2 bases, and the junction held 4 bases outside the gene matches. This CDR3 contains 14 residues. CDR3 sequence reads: CASSKDRGPYEQYF. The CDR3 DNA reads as TGTGCCAGCAGTAAGGACAGGGGCCCCTACGAGCAGTACTTC. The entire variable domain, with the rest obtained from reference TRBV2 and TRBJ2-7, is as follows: EPEVTQTPSHQVTQMGQEVILRCVPISNHLYFYWYRQILGQKVEFLVSFYNNEISEKSEIFDDQFSVERPDGSNFTLKIRSTKLEDSAMYFCASSKDRGPYEQYFGPGTRLTVT.